These 9 T cell receptor beta chains were sequenced from one sample in a study of cytotoxic CD8 clonotypes in ibrutinib-treated CLL. Sequencing was performed with immunoSEQ multiplex PCR; in TCRdb, only in-frame clones are kept and a portion is missing. The table lists about 140,000 clones, 85% to 95% of them singletons, with 9.5% to 14% in the top ten. The sample was PBMCs, taken after 12 months of ibrutinib treatment. Source of these receptors: a human donor with chronic lymphocytic leukemia.

This sequence joins TRBV30 and TRBJ1-2; no definite D call. CDR1 is GTSNPN, CDR2 SVGIG, per germline (reference sequence). CDR3 length equals 13 residues. V was cut by 0 bases and J by 8 bases, with 13 bases left in between. DNA for the CDR3: TGTGCCTGGAGTGTACTAAGGGTTCAGGGCTACACCTTC. Its protein is CAWSVLRVQGYTF.

This chain joins TRBV19 and TRBJ2-1; 12 bases align to TRBD2. The V gene's germline CDR1 is LNHDA and CDR2 SQIVND (reference sequence). V dropped 5 bases and J dropped 6; count of bases not matched to a gene: 11. The CDR3 consists of 17 residues. The CDR3: CASSPRGGLAGLNEQFF. For the CDR3, the DNA is TGTGCCAGTAGTCCCCGAGGGGGACTAGCGGGTCTCAATGAGCAGTTCTTC.

Comment on this clone: At one end, the junction sequence differs from germline, possibly due to a read error. This chain connects TRBV7-7 to TRBJ1-1, with D tentatively TRBD1 (6 bases). The CDR3 contains 13 residues. The germline gives CDR1 SSHAT, CDR2 FNYEAQ (reference sequence). The CDR3 nucleotides are TGTGCTAGCAGCTTGGACAGCCTCACTGAAGCTTTCTTT. This gives the protein CASSLDSLTEAFF.

The chain employs TRBV18 and TRBJ2-3; D may be TRBD2 (5 bases). The V end lost 6 bases, the J end lost 5 bases, and 18 bases lay between the germline ends. Germline V gene lookup returns CDR1 KGHSH and CDR2 LQKENI. The CDR3 runs 15 residues. The CDR3 sequence: CASSPDYAILDTQYF. Written as DNA, the CDR3 is TGTGCCAGCTCTCCCGACTATGCGATCTTAGATACGCAGTATTTT.

The CDR3 DNA follows: TGTGCCAGCAGGGACAGACATTATCTAGCCAAAAACATTCAGTACTTC. Amino acids: CASRDRHYLAKNIQYF. This chain connects TRBV5-6 to TRBJ2-4, with a weak D call TRBD1 (6 bases). V lost 5 bases, J lost 0 bases, and 15 bases lay in between. CDR1 and CDR2 (germline): SGHDT, YYEEEE. The CDR3 is 16 amino acids.

This clone was detected a few times. The gene calls are TRBV5-1 and TRBJ1-2, with D perhaps TRBD1 (5 bases). CDR1 is SGHRS and CDR2 is YFSETQ in the germline V gene. The CDR3 is 14 residues long. Trimming removed 7 bases from V and 4 bases from J, with 17 bases in between. DNA of the CDR3: TGCGCCAGCGGGACCTCCGGGATCCTCTATGGCTACACCTTC. Translation gives CASGTSGILYGYTF.

This clone was detected only once. The V and J genes are TRBV5-1 and TRBJ2-2; 8 positions match TRBD2. This CDR3 comprises 15 residues. V dropped 0 bases and J dropped 5; count of bases not matched to a gene: 3. Looked up from germline, CDR1 is SGHRS and CDR2 is YFSETQ. The CDR3 DNA sequence: TGCGCCAGCAGCTTGGTTGCGGGAGGTACCGGGGAGCTGTTTTTT. It codes for CASSLVAGGTGELFF.

The rearrangement joins TRBV10-2 to TRBJ2-2, with D maybe TRBD1 (5 bases). The CDR3 length is 12 residues. Trimming cost V 11 bases and J 5 bases, with 12 bases left between them. Germline values: CDR1 WSHSY, CDR2 SAAADI. The CDR3 loop reads CAVSPGTGELFF. In DNA form, the CDR3 reads TGCGCCGTCTCTCCAGGGACCGGGGAGCTGTTTTTT.

The rearrangement links TRBV7-3 to TRBJ2-3, with TRBD2 matching 10 bases. The germline V gene has CDR1 SGHTA and CDR2 FQGTGA. The CDR3 runs to 14 residues. V dropped 7 bases and J dropped 0; count of bases not matched to a gene: 1. CDR3 sequence reads: CASKTSGSTDTQYF. The CDR3 DNA follows: TGTGCCAGCAAGACTAGCGGGAGCACAGATACGCAGTATTTT.